These 15 T cell receptor beta chains originate from one sample sequenced in a study of blood T cell repertoires in COVID-19. The repertoire was sequenced with immunoSEQ multiplex PCR; TCRdb's copy has only in-frame clones and lacks some. The sample includes fewer than 150,000 clones, approximately 84% of them seen just once. Sequenced: peripheral blood. The receptors were gathered from a woman aged 45-60 years who had recovered from COVID-19.

The rearrangement joins TRBV19 to TRBJ1-2; unclear D gene. Germline CDR1 is LNHDA and CDR2 is SQIVND (reference sequence). CDR3 length: 16 amino acids. Between the trimmed V and J ends, which lost 10 bases and 4 bases, there was a span of 25 bases. The DNA of the CDR3 is TGTGCCACCAGTCCTCCTGGGAGGCGGGCAATCTATGGCTACACCTTC. The encoded protein is CATSPPGRRAIYGYTF.

This clone turned up a few times. The V and J genes are TRBV7-3 and TRBJ2-1; 8 bases fit TRBD1. The CDR3 is 15 amino acids. From germline, CDR1 is SGHTA and CDR2 FQGTGA. V lost 5 bases and J lost 8; bases outside the gene matches: 11. CDR3 in DNA: TGTGCCAGCAGCCCCATGGGGCAGGGGGCCGATGAGCAGTTCTTC. It encodes CASSPMGQGADEQFF.

This clone was counted a single time. J is TRBJ2-5 and V is TRBV5-1, with 14 bases aligning to TRBD2. CDR1 and CDR2 (germline): SGHRS, YFSETQ. Germline trimming cut 4 bases from V and 2 bases from J; bases unmatched to any gene: 4. This CDR3 has 16 residues. The CDR3 sequence is CASSNGLAGGQETQYF. CDR3 DNA: TGCGCCAGCAGCAACGGACTAGCGGGGGGACAAGAGACCCAGTACTTC.

The chain uses TRBV14 and TRBJ2-1; TRBD2 is a possible D gene (5 bases). Per the germline V gene, CDR1 is SGHDN and CDR2 is FVKESK. The CDR3 totals 13 residues. V was cut by 1 base and J by 9 bases, with 10 bases left in between. CDR3 region: CASSQVDGGEQFF. For the CDR3, the DNA is TGTGCCAGCAGCCAAGTAGATGGAGGTGAGCAGTTCTTC.

The V call is TRBV10-2, the J call TRBJ1-5; 8 positions match TRBD1. CDR3 length: 12 amino acids. Germline trimming cut 8 bases from V and 7 bases from J; bases unmatched to any gene: 4. The germline V gene has CDR1 WSHSY and CDR2 SAAADI. CDR3: CASGQGGQPQHF. DNA for the CDR3: TGCGCCAGCGGACAGGGTGGACAGCCCCAGCATTTT.

This clone was observed at least ten times. V is TRBV3-1 (or the pseudogene TRBV3-2) and J is TRBJ2-7; TRBD2 aligns across 7 bases. Unmatched junction bases numbered 12, after V lost 4 bases and J lost 3 bases. Per germline, CDR1 LGHDT and CDR2 YNNKEL (reference sequence). The CDR3 is 16 amino acids. The CDR3 DNA follows: TGTGCCAGCAGCCTATCCCCCATGGGGGGGAGCTACGAGCAGTACTTC. Translated, it gives CASSLSPMGGSYEQYF.

This sequence joins TRBV3-1 (or the pseudogene TRBV3-2) and TRBJ2-7; TRBD2 matches 13 bases. The CDR3 spans 18 residues. Germline assignment: CDR1 LGHDT and CDR2 YNNKEL (reference sequence). The V gene end was trimmed by 4 bases and the J gene end by 0 bases; junction bases not matched to a gene: 9. CDR3 in amino acids: CASSRGLAGAGSSYEQYF. The CDR3 region has the DNA TGTGCCAGCAGCCGCGGACTAGCGGGAGCTGGGAGCTCCTACGAGCAGTACTTC.

The chain recombines TRBV12-5 with TRBJ1-2, with D possibly TRBD1 on 6 matching bases. V lost 6 bases to trimming and J lost 4 bases, with 12 bases between them. CDR1 is LGHNT and CDR2 is FRNRAP in the germline V gene. The CDR3 consists of 13 residues. CDR3 in DNA: TGTGCTAGTGGGTCGGGACACCTCTATGGCTACACCTTC. This translates into CASGSGHLYGYTF.

The V gene is TRBV19, the J gene TRBJ1-5; 7 positions agree with TRBD1. The length of the CDR3 is 13 residues. The trim removed 4 bases at V and 6 bases at J, leaving 3 bases unmatched. Germline V gene sequence: CDR1 LNHDA, CDR2 SQIVND (reference sequence). The CDR3 sequence: CASSKTGFQPQHF. CDR3 DNA: TGTGCCAGTAGTAAGACAGGGTTTCAGCCCCAGCATTTT.

The gene calls are TRBV5-1 and TRBJ2-4; 8 nucleotides agree with TRBD1. In germline, CDR1 is SGHRS, CDR2 YFSETQ. The length of the CDR3 is 14 residues. V lost 4 bases, J lost 4 bases, and 4 bases stayed unmatched. The DNA of the CDR3 is TGCGCCAGCAGCCCAACAGGGGGGAAAAACATTCAGTACTTC. As protein: CASSPTGGKNIQYF.

This chain joins TRBV6-5 and TRBJ2-7; the match to TRBD1 covers 9 bases. The CDR3 contains 14 residues. V was clipped by 6 bases and J by 2 bases; unmatched bases: 5. Germline V gene data show CDR1 as MNHEY and CDR2 as SVGAGI. In DNA, the CDR3 is TGTGCCAGCAGGGGTGGACAGGGGACCTACGAGCAGTACTTC. It codes for CASRGGQGTYEQYF.

The rearrangement links TRBV6-1 to TRBJ2-5; perhaps TRBD1 as D (5 bases). This CDR3 has 16 residues. Germline V gives CDR1 MNHNS, CDR2 SASEGT. V shed 4 bases and J shed 7 bases, with 22 bases lying between them. The CDR3 spells CASSVTANEGYGTQYF. CDR3 bases: TGTGCCAGCAGTGTGACAGCCAACGAAGGGTACGGGACCCAGTACTTC.

V and J are TRBV6-5 and TRBJ1-2; D perhaps matches TRBD1 (6 bases). The CDR3 runs 15 residues. The germline gives CDR1 MNHEY, CDR2 SVGAGI. V gave up 6 bases and J gave up 4 bases, with 18 bases separating them. CDR3 in amino acids: CASRTMTGQPYGYTF. The CDR3 DNA reads as TGTGCCAGCAGAACTATGACGGGACAACCCTATGGCTACACCTTC.

This rearrangement joins TRBV9 to TRBJ2-3; D might be TRBD1 (5 bases). Trimming stripped 1 base from V and 6 bases from J, with 9 bases between. Germline lookup yields CDR1 SGDLS and CDR2 YYNGEE. This CDR3 comprises 13 residues. The CDR3 sequence is CASSVSRADTQYF. In nucleotides, the CDR3 is TGTGCCAGCAGCGTAAGCAGGGCGGATACGCAGTATTTT.

This chain links TRBV11-3 with TRBJ2-1; 8 bases are a match to TRBD2. Trimming cost V 4 bases and J 3 bases; bases outside gene matches: 8. This CDR3 comprises 16 residues. Germline assignment: CDR1 SGHNT and CDR2 YENEEA. CDR3 sequence reads: CASSSRLSGGYNEQFF. CDR3 coding DNA: TGTGCCAGCAGCTCCCGACTAAGCGGGGGCTACAATGAGCAGTTCTTC. Filled out from reference TRBV11-3 and TRBJ2-1, the complete variable domain reads EAGVVQSPRYKIIEKKQPVAFWCNPISGHNTLYWYLQNLGQGPELLIRYENEEAVDDSQLPKDRFSAERLKGVDSTLKIQPAELGDSAVYLCASSSRLSGGYNEQFFGPGTRLTVL.